Shown below are 25 T cell receptor beta chains from a single sample sequenced in a study of blood T cell repertoires in COVID-19 (dated by TCRdb to the early 2020s). Preparation of the library involved the immunoSEQ multiplex PCR assay. The table was pulled from immuneACCESS by TCRdb, which kept in-frame rearrangements only. Such tables lose some clones; where checked, under half of the loss comes from unresolved V genes, and the rest has no known cause. The sample table records some 220,000 clones; 86% of these occur just once. Approximately 2.8% of the sample is taken by the ten largest. The sample comprised PBMCs or T cells enriched from blood (not recorded which). The origin of the receptors is a woman in her forties or fifties in a cohort exposed to, infected with or recovered from COVID-19 (not recorded which).

This clone was seen a handful of times. The gene calls are TRBV18 and TRBJ1-1; D perhaps matches TRBD1 (5 bases). This CDR3 region has 14 residues. Germline loops: CDR1 KGHSH, CDR2 LQKENI. The ends were cut back, 5 bases at V and 1 base at J, with 11 bases in the middle. CDR3 in amino acids: CASSRTNGNTEAFF. In nucleotides, the CDR3 is TGTGCCAGCTCAAGGACAAACGGGAACACTGAAGCTTTCTTT.

V and J are TRBV12-3 or TRBV12-4 and TRBJ1-5, with TRBD1 as a possible D gene (5 bases). Trimming cost V 5 bases and J 3 bases, with 8 bases left between them. CDR3 length: 13 residues. The CDR3 bases are TGTGCCAGCAGTCGGACAAACAATCAGCCCCAGCATTTT. It encodes CASSRTNNQPQHF.

The chain is built from TRBV12-3 or TRBV12-4 and TRBJ2-1; 8 bases align to TRBD2. V was pared by 7 bases and J by 8 bases, with 7 bases of the junction left unmatched. This CDR3 region has 13 residues. For the CDR3, the DNA is TGTGCCAGCACGACAACCGGGGGGGATGAGCAGTTCTTC. This gives the protein CASTTTGGDEQFF.

This clone appeared once. V usage is TRBV19 and J usage is TRBJ1-4, with D perhaps matching TRBD1 (6 bases). Germline loops: CDR1 LNHDA, CDR2 SQIVND (reference sequence). There are 14 residues in the CDR3. Trimming pared 9 bases from V and 5 bases from J, leaving 16 bases between. The CDR3 region has the DNA TGTGCCAGCCAAAGCGGACAGATCAATGAAAAACTGTTTTTT. Amino acid sequence: CASQSGQINEKLFF.

V usage is TRBV5-1 and J usage is TRBJ2-2, with 13 positions matching TRBD2. Germline-derived CDR1 and CDR2 are SGHRS and YFSETQ. Unmatched junction bases numbered 7, after V lost 5 bases and J lost 0 bases. The CDR3 is 18 amino acids. CDR3 in amino acids: CASRAPGLAGSNTGELFF. DNA for the CDR3: TGCGCCAGCAGGGCTCCGGGACTAGCGGGGTCGAACACCGGGGAGCTGTTTTTT.

The V gene is TRBV5-5, the J gene TRBJ1-3; D uncertain. CDR1 is SGHKS, CDR2 YYEKEE, per germline (reference sequence). The CDR3 contains 17 residues. Trimming took 4 bases from V and 4 from J, leaving 21 bases between them. The CDR3 sequence: CASSPFWEAGRGNTIYF. CDR3 bases: TGTGCCAGCAGCCCCTTCTGGGAGGCGGGGAGAGGAAACACCATATATTTT.

This chain connects TRBV7-9 to TRBJ1-2, with unresolved D. The germline CDR1 and CDR2 sequences are SEHNR and FQNEAQ (reference sequence). Trimming removed 3 bases from V and 7 bases from J, with 12 bases in between. The CDR3 has 13 amino acids. CDR3 in amino acids: CASSLDGMTGYTF. The CDR3 DNA reads as TGTGCCAGCAGCTTGGACGGGATGACTGGCTACACCTTC.

V is TRBV25-1 and J is TRBJ2-7; D not certain. This CDR3 region has 14 residues. Trimming removed 1 base at V and 3 bases at J, with 10 bases between. Germline CDR1 MGHDK, CDR2 SYGVNS. CDR3: CASSESRGIYEQYF. The CDR3 DNA reads as TGTGCCAGCAGTGAATCTCGCGGAATCTACGAGCAGTACTTC.

V usage is TRBV10-3 and J usage is TRBJ2-7; 8 nucleotides agree with TRBD1. This CDR3 contains 16 residues. Germline V gene lookup returns CDR1 ENHRY and CDR2 SYGVKD. J gave up 0 bases and V 0 bases, and 4 bases lay outside the gene matches. For the CDR3, the DNA is TGTGCCATCAGTGAGTCAGGGACAGGTAGCTCCTACGAGCAGTACTTC. This gives the protein CAISESGTGSSYEQYF.

Here the CDR3 reads CASSLSGTSFTDTQYF. For the CDR3, the DNA is TGTGCCAGCAGCTTATCTGGGACTAGCTTTACAGATACGCAGTATTTT. This chain joins TRBV7-6 and TRBJ2-3, with 9 bases matching TRBD2. V lost 2 bases and J lost 3; bases outside the gene matches: 6. CDR3 length: 16 amino acids. Germline V gene data show CDR1 as SGHVS and CDR2 as FNYEAQ. The full variable domain, its missing parts supplied by reference TRBV7-6 and TRBJ2-3, is GAGVSQSPRYKVTKRGQDVALRCDPISGHVSLYWYRQALGQGPEFLTYFNYEAQQDKSGLPNDRFSAERPEGSISTLTIQRTEQRDSAMYRCASSLSGTSFTDTQYFGPGTRLTVL.

V gene TRBV9 combines with J gene TRBJ2-5, with a tentative D call TRBD2 (5 bases). Looked up from germline, CDR1 is SGDLS and CDR2 is YYNGEE. V was trimmed by 4 bases and J by 1 base, leaving 8 bases between them. The CDR3 contains 13 residues. CDR3 loop: CASSYGVQETQYF. DNA for the CDR3: TGTGCCAGCAGCTACGGGGTCCAAGAGACCCAGTACTTC.

The V gene is TRBV12-3 or TRBV12-4, the J gene TRBJ1-5; TRBD1 might be the D (6 bases). The ends were cut back, 2 bases at V and 6 bases at J, with 8 bases in the middle. This CDR3 region has 13 residues. This CDR3 is CASSLLGGQPQHF. The CDR3 DNA sequence: TGTGCCAGCAGTTTACTAGGGGGTCAGCCCCAGCATTTT.

V and J are TRBV19 and TRBJ1-1, with D possibly matching TRBD1 (5 bases). The CDR3 is 13 amino acids. Germline CDR1 reads LNHDA; CDR2 reads SQIVND (reference sequence). Trimming removed 5 bases at V and 5 bases at J, with 12 bases between. The CDR3 protein is CASSPRANTEAFF. The DNA for the CDR3 is TGTGCCAGTAGTCCCAGGGCAAATACTGAAGCTTTCTTT.

This chain uses TRBV3-1 (or the pseudogene TRBV3-2) with TRBJ1-1, with D unclear. The length of the CDR3 is 12 residues. Germline V gene sequence: CDR1 LGHDT, CDR2 YNNKEL (reference sequence). V was cut by 6 bases and J by 6 bases, with 11 bases left in between. CDR3 DNA sequence: TGTGCCAGCAGAGCAGGCCCCTCTGAAGCTTTCTTT. It yields the protein CASRAGPSEAFF.

V usage is TRBV3-1 (or the pseudogene TRBV3-2) and J usage is TRBJ1-1, with 9 bases lining up with TRBD1. Germline lookup yields CDR1 LGHDT and CDR2 YNNKEL (reference sequence). The CDR3 totals 15 residues. Trimming removed 8 bases from V and 4 bases from J; junction bases left unmatched: 11. The CDR3 nucleotides are TGTGCCAGCTCCTCCGGGACAGGGATCGCCACTGAAGCTTTCTTT. It encodes CASSSGTGIATEAFF.

Written as DNA, the CDR3 is TGTGCCAGCAGTTACTCCCAGGTTAACACCGGGGAGCTGTTTTTT. This translates into CASSYSQVNTGELFF. This sequence joins TRBV6-6 and TRBJ2-2; D gene ambiguous. Germline V CDR1 and CDR2: MNHNY, SVGAGI (reference sequence). Trimming stripped 0 bases from V and 2 bases from J, with 7 bases between. CDR3 size: 15 residues.

This clone was observed a handful of times. J is TRBJ1-3 and V is TRBV6-1, with TRBD1 as a possible D gene (6 bases). Germline V lookup: CDR1 MNHNS, CDR2 SASEGT. V was trimmed by 4 bases and J by 0 bases, leaving 13 bases between them. The CDR3 is 16 residues long. In nucleotides, the CDR3 is TGTGCCAGCAGTGCTAGACAGGAAAGCTCTGGAAACACCATATATTTT. Protein sequence: CASSARQESSGNTIYF.

The J gene is TRBJ1-1, the V gene TRBV4-1, with a weak D call TRBD1 (5 bases). The CDR3 length is 13 residues. V was cut by 0 bases and J by 7 bases, with 9 bases left in between. Looked up from germline, CDR1 is MGHRA and CDR2 is YSYEKL. CDR3 DNA sequence: TGCGCCAGCAGCCAAGAACGGGGGTTTGAAGCTTTCTTT. Translation gives CASSQERGFEAFF.

The gene calls are TRBV10-3 and TRBJ1-2; D might be TRBD1 (6 bases). V was pared by 3 bases and J by 3 bases, with 26 bases between. Germline V gives CDR1 ENHRY, CDR2 SYGVKD. CDR3 length equals 19 residues. The CDR3 reads CAISEKKTRLRGGDYGYTF. Here the CDR3 DNA reads TGTGCCATCAGTGAAAAAAAAACCCGTTTAAGGGGGGGAGACTATGGCTACACCTTC.

V usage is TRBV6-6 and J usage is TRBJ2-7; TRBD2 matches 7 bases. The CDR3 has 15 residues. Germline loops: CDR1 MNHNY, CDR2 SVGAGI (reference sequence). V was clipped by 5 bases and J by 3 bases; unmatched bases: 10. The CDR3 DNA follows: TGTGCCAGCAGTCCCTTGGCGGGGGTTAGCTACGAGCAGTACTTC. Translated, it gives CASSPLAGVSYEQYF.

This clone has just a few counts. The rearrangement links TRBV15 to TRBJ1-6; no reliable D call. Germline V lookup: CDR1 LNHNV, CDR2 YYDKDF (reference sequence). The CDR3 extends over 12 amino acids. Between the trimmed V and J ends, which lost 9 bases and 3 bases, there was a span of 6 bases. The CDR3 sequence is CATTGYNSPLHF. CDR3 nucleotide sequence: TGTGCCACAACGGGCTATAATTCACCCCTCCACTTT.

The V gene is TRBV5-1, the J gene TRBJ2-7; tentative D call: TRBD1 (5 bases). Germline CDR1 and CDR2: SGHRS and YFSETQ. V was pared by 5 bases and J by 9 bases, with 12 bases between. The CDR3 length is 11 residues. The CDR3 DNA is TGCGCCAGCAGGGCCGGCAGGGCGCAGTACTTC. Translating it yields CASRAGRAQYF.

The DNA for the CDR3 is TGTGCCAGTAGTATCGCCCGGGGACTCGGTGAAGCTTTCTTT. It encodes CASSIARGLGEAFF. V is TRBV19 and J is TRBJ1-1; D may be TRBD1 (5 bases). The CDR3 runs to 14 residues. Germline CDR1 LNHDA, CDR2 SQIVND (reference sequence). Trimming took off 3 bases at V and 7 bases at J, with 15 bases between the two ends.

The chain is built from TRBV15 and TRBJ2-7, with D perhaps matching TRBD1 (6 bases). CDR1 and CDR2 from the germline V gene are LNHNV and YYDKDF (reference sequence). Trimming removed 2 bases from V and 6 bases from J, with 11 bases in between. The CDR3 is made up of 13 amino acids. The CDR3 nucleotides read TGTGCCACCAGCAGATTCCAGGGGAGCGAGCAGTACTTC. Encoded protein: CATSRFQGSEQYF.

The chain employs TRBV10-1 and TRBJ1-5; D unclear. Germline V CDR1 and CDR2: WNHNN, SYGVQD (reference sequence). Trimming left V 2 bases short and J 5 bases short, with 28 bases between. The CDR3 runs to 20 residues. CDR3 DNA: TGCGCCAGCAGTGAGCGAATGGAGGATGACGGAGTGGTGGGCGATCAGCCCCAGCATTTT. Protein sequence: CASSERMEDDGVVGDQPQHF.